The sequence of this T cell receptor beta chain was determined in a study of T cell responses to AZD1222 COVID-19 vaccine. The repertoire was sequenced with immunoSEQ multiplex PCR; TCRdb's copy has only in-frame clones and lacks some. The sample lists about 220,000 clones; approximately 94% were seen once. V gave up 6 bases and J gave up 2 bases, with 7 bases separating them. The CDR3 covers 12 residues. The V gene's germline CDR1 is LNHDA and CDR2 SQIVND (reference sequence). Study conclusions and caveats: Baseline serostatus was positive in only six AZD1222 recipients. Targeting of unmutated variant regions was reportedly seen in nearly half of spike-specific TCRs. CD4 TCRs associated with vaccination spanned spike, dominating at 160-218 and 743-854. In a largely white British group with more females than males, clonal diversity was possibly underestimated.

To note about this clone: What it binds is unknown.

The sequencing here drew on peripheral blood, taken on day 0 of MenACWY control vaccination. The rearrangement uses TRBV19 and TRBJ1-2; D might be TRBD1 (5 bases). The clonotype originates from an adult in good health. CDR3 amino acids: CASSRQNYGYTF. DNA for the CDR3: TGTGCCAGTAGCAGACAGAACTATGGCTACACCTTC.